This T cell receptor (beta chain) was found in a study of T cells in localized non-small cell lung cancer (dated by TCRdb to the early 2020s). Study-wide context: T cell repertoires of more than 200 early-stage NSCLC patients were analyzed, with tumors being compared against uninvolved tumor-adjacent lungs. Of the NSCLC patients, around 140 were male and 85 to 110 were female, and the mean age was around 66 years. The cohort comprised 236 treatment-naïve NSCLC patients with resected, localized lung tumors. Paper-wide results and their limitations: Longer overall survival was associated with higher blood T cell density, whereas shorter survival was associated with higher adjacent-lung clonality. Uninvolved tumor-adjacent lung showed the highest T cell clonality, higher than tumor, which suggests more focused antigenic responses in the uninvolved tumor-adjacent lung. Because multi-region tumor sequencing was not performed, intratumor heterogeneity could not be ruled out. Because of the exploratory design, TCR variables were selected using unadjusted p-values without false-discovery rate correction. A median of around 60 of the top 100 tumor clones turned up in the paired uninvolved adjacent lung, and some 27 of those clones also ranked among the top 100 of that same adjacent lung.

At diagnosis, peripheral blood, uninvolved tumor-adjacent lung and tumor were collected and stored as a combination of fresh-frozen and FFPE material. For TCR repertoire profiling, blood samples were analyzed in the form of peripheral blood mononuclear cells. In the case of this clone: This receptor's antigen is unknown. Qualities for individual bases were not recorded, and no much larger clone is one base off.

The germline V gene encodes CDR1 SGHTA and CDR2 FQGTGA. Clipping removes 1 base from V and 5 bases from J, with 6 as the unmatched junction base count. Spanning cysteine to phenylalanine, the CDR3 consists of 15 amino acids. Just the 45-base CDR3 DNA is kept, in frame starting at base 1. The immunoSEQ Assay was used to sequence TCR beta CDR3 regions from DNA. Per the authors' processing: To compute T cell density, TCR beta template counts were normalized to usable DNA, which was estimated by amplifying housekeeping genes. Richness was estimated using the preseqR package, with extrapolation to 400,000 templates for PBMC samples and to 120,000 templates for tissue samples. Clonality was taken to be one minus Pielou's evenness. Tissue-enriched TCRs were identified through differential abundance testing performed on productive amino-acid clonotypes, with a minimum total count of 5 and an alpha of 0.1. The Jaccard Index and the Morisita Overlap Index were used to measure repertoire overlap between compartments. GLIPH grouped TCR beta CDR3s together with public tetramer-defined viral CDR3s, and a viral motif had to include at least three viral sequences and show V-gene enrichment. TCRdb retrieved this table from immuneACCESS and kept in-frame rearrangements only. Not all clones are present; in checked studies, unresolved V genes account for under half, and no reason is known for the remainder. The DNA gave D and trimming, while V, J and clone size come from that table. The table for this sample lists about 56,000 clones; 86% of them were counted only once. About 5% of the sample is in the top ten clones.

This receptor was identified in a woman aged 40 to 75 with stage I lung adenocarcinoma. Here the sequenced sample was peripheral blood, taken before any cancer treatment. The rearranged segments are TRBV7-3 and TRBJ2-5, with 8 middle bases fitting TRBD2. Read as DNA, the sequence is TGTGCCAGCAGCTTAAATAGCGGGGATGGGGAGACCCAGTACTTC. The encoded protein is CASSLNSGDGETQYF. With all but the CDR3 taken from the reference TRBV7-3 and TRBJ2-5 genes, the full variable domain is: GAGVSQTPSNKVTEKGKYVELRCDPISGHTALYWYRQSLGQGPEFLIYFQGTGAADDSGLPNDRFFAVRPEGSVSTLKIQRTERGDSAVYLCASSLNSGDGETQYFGPGTRLLVL.